The clone carrying this T cell receptor (beta chain) was seen a few times. During its preparation, the TCRbeta library received unique molecular identifiers. Via MiXCR, TCRdb re-called the PCR reads, giving one row per CDR3 protein. This table holds 250,000 to 400,000 distinct CDR3 sequences, around 25% found once. The entry originates in a study of T-cell reconstitution after alpha-beta-depleted transplantation in children. The sample in question was PBMCs, mostly from graft donor cells, obtained 180 days after TCRalphabeta/CD19-depleted stem cell transplant. The sequence was obtained from a male patient younger than 18 who had a stem cell transplant for acute lymphoblastic leukemia, so the T cells may come from the graft donor.

The CDR3: CASSKKLRTGTYNEQFF. The CDR3 nucleotides read TGTGCCAGCAGCAAAAAGCTACGGACAGGGACCTACAATGAGCAGTTCTTC. The chain combines TRBV21-1 with TRBJ2-1; whether TRBD1, the table's D call, matches the DNA was not checked. TRBV21-1 is listed as a pseudogene. This CDR3 comprises 17 residues.